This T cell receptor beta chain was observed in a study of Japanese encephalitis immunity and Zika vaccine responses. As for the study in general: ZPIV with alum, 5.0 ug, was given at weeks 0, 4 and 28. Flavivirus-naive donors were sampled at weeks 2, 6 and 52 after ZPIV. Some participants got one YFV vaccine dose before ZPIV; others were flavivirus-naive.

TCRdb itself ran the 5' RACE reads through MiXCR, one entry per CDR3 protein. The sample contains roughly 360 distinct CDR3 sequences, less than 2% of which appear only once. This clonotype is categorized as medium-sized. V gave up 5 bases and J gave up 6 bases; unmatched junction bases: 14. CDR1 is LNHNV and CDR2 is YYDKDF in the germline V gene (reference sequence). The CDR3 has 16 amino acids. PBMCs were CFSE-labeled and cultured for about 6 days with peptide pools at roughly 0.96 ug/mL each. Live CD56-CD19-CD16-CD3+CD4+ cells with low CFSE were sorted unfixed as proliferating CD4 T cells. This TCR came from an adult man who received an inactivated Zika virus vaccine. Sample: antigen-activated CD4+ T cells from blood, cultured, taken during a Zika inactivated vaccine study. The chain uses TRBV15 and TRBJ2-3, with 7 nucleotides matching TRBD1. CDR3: CATSPRGQGYGDTQYF. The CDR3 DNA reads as TGTGCCACCAGCCCAAGGGGGCAGGGGTATGGGGATACGCAGTATTTT.